A single sample is the source of the 4 T cell receptor beta chains below, sequenced in a study of cytomegalovirus exposure and HLA in healthy donors. The PCR contained 60 Vbeta and 13 Jbeta primers. Assay: immunoSEQ multiplex PCR; the TCRdb copy retains only in-frame clones and omits some. This table has 95,000 to 150,000 clones, more than 60% appearing once. Sequenced: PBMCs. The receptors were sampled from a man between 18 and 35 years old in good health and CMV-seronegative.

This sequence joins TRBV7-2 and TRBJ2-7, with D tentatively TRBD2 (6 bases). This CDR3 has 15 residues. V gave up 5 bases and J gave up 1 base, with 15 bases separating them. Germline V gene sequence: CDR1 SGHTA, CDR2 FQGNSA. The CDR3 bases are TGTGCCAGCAGCCTGACGGGAGTCCCTTCCTACGAGCAGTACTTC. Residues: CASSLTGVPSYEQYF.

This chain connects TRBV7-2 to TRBJ2-5; D is perhaps TRBD1 (6 bases). The CDR3 is 13 amino acids. Trimming removed 3 bases at V and 4 bases at J, with 9 bases between. The V gene's germline CDR1 is SGHTA and CDR2 FQGNSA. The CDR3 coding sequence is TGTGCCAGCAGCTTTCAGGGGTTAGAGACCCAGTACTTC. This gives the protein CASSFQGLETQYF.

V and J are TRBV7-8 and TRBJ1-3; TRBD1 agrees at 12 bases. With 5 bases clipped from V and 2 bases from J, the junction kept 10 bases outside the gene matches. Germline loops: CDR1 SGHVS, CDR2 FQNEAQ. The length of the CDR3 is 18 residues. For the CDR3, the DNA is TGTGCCAGCAGCCTGCGGCCGGGACAGGGGGCGACTGGAAACACCATATATTTT. Its protein is CASSLRPGQGATGNTIYF.

The V gene is TRBV6-6, the J gene TRBJ1-1; 8 bases map to TRBD1. Germline V gene sequence: CDR1 MNHNY, CDR2 SVGAGI (reference sequence). This CDR3 region has 12 residues. This CDR3 is CTVGQGAAEAFF. The CDR3 DNA reads TGTACCGTGGGGCAGGGGGCTGCTGAAGCTTTCTTT.